This T cell receptor (beta chain) was captured by sequencing in a study of T cells after posttransplantation cyclophosphamide. Study outcomes and limitations: After PTCy, TRB diversity resembled that of CNI/methotrexate controls. TRB overlap between skin or GI tissue T cells and blood was limited.

Turning to this clone: The antigen is not known.

Repertoires were generated with immunoSEQ multiplex PCR, while TCRdb's copy carries only in-frame clones and drops some. The sample includes fewer than 25,000 clones, about 84% seen only once; the top ten take around 6.5%. This CDR3 contains 14 residues. Germline loops: CDR1 SGHRS, CDR2 YFSETQ. Trimming shortened V by 4 bases and J by 3 bases, and 12 bases separated the two germline ends. The clonotype comes from a woman aged 55 to 70 with a blood cancer, CMV-positive, and with a related stem cell donor. Input material: PBMCs. J is TRBJ2-3 and V is TRBV5-1, with a tentative D call TRBD2 (5 bases). The CDR3 bases are TGCGCCAGCAGCCGGGAACGGGGAACAGATACGCAGTATTTT. Amino acid sequence: CASSRERGTDTQYF.